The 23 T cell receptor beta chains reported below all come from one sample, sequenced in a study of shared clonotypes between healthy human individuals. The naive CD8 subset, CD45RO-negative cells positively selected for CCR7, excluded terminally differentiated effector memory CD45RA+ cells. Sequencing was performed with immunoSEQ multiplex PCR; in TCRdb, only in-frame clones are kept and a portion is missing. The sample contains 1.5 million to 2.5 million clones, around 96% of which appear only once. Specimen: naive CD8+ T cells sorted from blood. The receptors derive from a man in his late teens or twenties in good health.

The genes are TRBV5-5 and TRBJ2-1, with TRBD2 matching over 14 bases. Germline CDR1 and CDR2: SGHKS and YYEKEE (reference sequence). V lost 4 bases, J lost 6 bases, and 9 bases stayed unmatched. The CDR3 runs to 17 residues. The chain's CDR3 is CASSQTSGRAEFNEQFF. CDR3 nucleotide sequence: TGTGCCAGCAGCCAGACTAGCGGGAGGGCCGAGTTCAATGAGCAGTTCTTC.

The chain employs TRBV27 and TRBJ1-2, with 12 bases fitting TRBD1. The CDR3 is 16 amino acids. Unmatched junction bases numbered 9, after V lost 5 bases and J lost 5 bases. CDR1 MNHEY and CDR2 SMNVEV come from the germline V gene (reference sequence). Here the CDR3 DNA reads TGTGCCAGCAGTCTTATTGGGACAGGGGGCGCGTATGGCTACACCTTC. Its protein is CASSLIGTGGAYGYTF.

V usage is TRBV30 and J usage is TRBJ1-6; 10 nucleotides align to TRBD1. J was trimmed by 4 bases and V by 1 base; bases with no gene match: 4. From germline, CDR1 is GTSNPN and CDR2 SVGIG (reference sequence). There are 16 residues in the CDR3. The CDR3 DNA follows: TGTGCCTGGAGTGACCCGGACAGGGGGTATAATTCACCCCTCCACTTT. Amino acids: CAWSDPDRGYNSPLHF.

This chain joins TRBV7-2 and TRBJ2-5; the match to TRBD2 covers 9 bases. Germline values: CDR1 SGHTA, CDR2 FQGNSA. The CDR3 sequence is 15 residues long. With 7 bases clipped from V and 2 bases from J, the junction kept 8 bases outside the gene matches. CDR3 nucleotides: TGTGCCAGCAACACGCTAGCGGGGACACAAGAGACCCAGTACTTC. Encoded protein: CASNTLAGTQETQYF.

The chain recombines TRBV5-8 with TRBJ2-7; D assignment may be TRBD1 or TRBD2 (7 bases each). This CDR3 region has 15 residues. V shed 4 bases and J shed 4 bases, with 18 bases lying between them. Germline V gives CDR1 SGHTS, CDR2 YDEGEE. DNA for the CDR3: TGTGCCAGCAGCGAGCCCAGGGGGGGATATTACGAGCAGTACTTC. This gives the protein CASSEPRGGYYEQYF.

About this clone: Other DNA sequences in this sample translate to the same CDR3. Here the CDR3 DNA reads TGTGCCAGCAGCTTAGCGGGCGCCTACGAGCAGTACTTC. Translating it yields CASSLAGAYEQYF. The chain joins TRBV7-8 to TRBJ2-7; unclear D gene. There are 13 residues in the CDR3. Trimming left V 0 bases short and J 2 bases short, with 5 bases between. CDR1 is SGHVS and CDR2 is FQNEAQ in the germline V gene. Using reference TRBV7-8 and TRBJ2-7 for the parts outside the CDR3, the full variable domain is GAGVSQSPRYKVAKRGQDVALRCDPISGHVSLFWYQQALGQGPEFLTYFQNEAQLDKSGLPSDRFFAERPEGSVSTLKIQRTQQEDSAVYLCASSLAGAYEQYFGPGTRLTVT.

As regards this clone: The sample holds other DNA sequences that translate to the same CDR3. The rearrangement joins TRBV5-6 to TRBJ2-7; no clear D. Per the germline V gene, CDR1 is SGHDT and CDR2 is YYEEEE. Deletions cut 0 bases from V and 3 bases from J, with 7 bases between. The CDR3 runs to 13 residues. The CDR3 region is CASSLGNSYEQYF. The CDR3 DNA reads TGTGCCAGCAGCTTGGGTAACAGCTACGAGCAGTACTTC.

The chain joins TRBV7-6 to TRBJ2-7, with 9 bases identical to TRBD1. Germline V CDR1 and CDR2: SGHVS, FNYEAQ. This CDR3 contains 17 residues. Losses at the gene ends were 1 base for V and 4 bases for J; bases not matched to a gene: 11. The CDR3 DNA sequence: TGTGCCAGCAGCTTAGAGCAAATGGGACAGGGAACGTACGAGCAGTACTTC. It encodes CASSLEQMGQGTYEQYF.

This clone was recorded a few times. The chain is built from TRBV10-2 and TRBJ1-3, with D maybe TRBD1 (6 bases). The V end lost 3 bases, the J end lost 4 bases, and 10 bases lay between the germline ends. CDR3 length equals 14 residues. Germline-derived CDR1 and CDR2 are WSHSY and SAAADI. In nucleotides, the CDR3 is TGCGCCAGCAGTGAAACAGGGCCGGGAAACACCATATATTTT. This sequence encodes CASSETGPGNTIYF.

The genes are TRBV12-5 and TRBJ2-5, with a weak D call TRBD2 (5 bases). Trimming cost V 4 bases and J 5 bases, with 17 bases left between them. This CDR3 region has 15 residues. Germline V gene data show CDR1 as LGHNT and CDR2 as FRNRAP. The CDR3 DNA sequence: TGTGCTAGTGGTTCCGACCTTCCGGGGTGGGAGACCCAGTACTTC. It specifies CASGSDLPGWETQYF.

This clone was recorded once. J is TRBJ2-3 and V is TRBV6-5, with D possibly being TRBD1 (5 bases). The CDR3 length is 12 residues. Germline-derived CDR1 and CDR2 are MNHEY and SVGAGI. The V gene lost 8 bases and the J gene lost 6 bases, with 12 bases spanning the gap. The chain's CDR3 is CASETAQDTQYF. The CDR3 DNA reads TGTGCCAGCGAGACAGCCCAGGATACGCAGTATTTT.

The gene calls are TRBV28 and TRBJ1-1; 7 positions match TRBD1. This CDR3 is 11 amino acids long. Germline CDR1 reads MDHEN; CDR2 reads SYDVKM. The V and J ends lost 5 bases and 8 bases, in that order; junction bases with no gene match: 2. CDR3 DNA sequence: TGTGCCAGCAGTCGGGACAGAGAAGCTTTCTTT. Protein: CASSRDREAFF.

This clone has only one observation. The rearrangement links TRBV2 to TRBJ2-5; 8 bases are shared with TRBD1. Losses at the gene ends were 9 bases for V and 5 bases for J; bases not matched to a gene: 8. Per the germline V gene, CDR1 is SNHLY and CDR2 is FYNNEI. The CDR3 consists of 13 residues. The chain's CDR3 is CASFGTGLETQYF. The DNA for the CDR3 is TGTGCCAGTTTTGGGACAGGATTGGAGACCCAGTACTTC.

CDR3 protein: CASSQDLAGFTGELFF. The CDR3 DNA sequence: TGCGCCAGCAGCCAAGACCTAGCGGGATTCACCGGGGAGCTGTTTTTT. This chain connects TRBV4-3 to TRBJ2-2; 9 bases map to TRBD2. After removal of 0 bases from V and 4 bases from J, the junction contained 3 bases not matched to a gene. CDR3 length: 16 amino acids. Germline V gene data show CDR1 as LGHNA and CDR2 as YSLEER.

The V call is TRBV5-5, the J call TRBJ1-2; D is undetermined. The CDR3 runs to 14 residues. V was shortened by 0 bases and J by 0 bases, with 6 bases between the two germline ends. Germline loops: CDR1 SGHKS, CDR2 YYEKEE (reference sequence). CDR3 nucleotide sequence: TGTGCCAGCAGCTTGGAAAGTACTAACTATGGCTACACCTTC. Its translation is CASSLESTNYGYTF.

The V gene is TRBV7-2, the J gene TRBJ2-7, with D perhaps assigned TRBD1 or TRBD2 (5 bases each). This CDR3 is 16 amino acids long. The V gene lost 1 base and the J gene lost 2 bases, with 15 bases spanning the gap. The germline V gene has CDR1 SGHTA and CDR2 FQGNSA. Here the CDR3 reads CASSLGGSRNPYEQYF. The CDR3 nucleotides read TGTGCCAGCAGCTTAGGGGGGAGCAGGAATCCCTACGAGCAGTACTTC.

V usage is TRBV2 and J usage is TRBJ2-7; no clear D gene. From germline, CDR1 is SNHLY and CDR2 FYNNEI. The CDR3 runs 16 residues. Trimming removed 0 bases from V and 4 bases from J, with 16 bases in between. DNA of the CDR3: TGTGCCAGCAGTGAAGCGCTTCTACCTACCAATTACGAGCAGTACTTC. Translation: CASSEALLPTNYEQYF. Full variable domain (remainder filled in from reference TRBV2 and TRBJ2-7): EPEVTQTPSHQVTQMGQEVILRCVPISNHLYFYWYRQILGQKVEFLVSFYNNEISEKSEIFDDQFSVERPDGSNFTLKIRSTKLEDSAMYFCASSEALLPTNYEQYFGPGTRLTVT.

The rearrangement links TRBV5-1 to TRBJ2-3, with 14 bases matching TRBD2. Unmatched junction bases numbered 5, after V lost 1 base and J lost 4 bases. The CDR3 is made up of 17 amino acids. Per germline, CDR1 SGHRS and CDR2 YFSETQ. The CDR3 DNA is TGCGCCAGCAGCTTGCTCCCGGGACTAGCGGGAGCAGATACGCAGTATTTT. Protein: CASSLLPGLAGADTQYF. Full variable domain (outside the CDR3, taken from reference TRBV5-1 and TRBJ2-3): KAGVTQTPRYLIKTRGQQVTLSCSPISGHRSVSWYQQTPGQGLQFLFEYFSETQRNKGNFPGRFSGRQFSNSRSEMNVSTLELGDSALYLCASSLLPGLAGADTQYFGPGTRLTVL.

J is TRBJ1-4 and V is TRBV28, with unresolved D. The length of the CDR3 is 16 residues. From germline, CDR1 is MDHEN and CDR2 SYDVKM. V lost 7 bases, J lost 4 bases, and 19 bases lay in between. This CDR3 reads CASNAPEGWGNEKLFF. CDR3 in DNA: TGTGCCAGCAATGCGCCTGAGGGATGGGGTAATGAAAAACTGTTTTTT.

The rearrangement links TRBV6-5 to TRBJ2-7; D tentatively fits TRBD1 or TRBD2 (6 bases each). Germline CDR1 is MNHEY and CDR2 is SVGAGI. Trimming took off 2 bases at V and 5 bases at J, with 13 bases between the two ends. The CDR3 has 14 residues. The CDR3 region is CASSYKGGRNEQYF. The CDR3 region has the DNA TGTGCCAGCAGTTACAAGGGGGGTCGGAACGAGCAGTACTTC.

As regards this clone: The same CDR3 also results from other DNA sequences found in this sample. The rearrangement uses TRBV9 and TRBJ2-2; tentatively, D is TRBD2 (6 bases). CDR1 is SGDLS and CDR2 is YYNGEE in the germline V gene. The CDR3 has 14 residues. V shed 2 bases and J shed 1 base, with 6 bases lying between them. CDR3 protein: CASSVEGNTGELFF. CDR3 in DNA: TGTGCCAGCAGCGTGGAGGGGAACACCGGGGAGCTGTTTTTT.

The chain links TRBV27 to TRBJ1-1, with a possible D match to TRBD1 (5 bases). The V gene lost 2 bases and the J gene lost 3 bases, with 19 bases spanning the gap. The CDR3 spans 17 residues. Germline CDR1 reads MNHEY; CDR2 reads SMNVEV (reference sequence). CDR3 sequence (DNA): TGTGCCAGCAGTTTAATCCCGCAGGGTCCTCTTTACACTGAAGCTTTCTTT. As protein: CASSLIPQGPLYTEAFF.

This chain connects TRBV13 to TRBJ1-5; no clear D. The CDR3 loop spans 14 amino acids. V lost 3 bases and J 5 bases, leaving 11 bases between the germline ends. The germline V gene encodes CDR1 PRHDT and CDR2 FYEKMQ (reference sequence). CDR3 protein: CASSFGEGDQPQHF. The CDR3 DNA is TGTGCCAGCAGCTTTGGGGAGGGCGATCAGCCCCAGCATTTT.